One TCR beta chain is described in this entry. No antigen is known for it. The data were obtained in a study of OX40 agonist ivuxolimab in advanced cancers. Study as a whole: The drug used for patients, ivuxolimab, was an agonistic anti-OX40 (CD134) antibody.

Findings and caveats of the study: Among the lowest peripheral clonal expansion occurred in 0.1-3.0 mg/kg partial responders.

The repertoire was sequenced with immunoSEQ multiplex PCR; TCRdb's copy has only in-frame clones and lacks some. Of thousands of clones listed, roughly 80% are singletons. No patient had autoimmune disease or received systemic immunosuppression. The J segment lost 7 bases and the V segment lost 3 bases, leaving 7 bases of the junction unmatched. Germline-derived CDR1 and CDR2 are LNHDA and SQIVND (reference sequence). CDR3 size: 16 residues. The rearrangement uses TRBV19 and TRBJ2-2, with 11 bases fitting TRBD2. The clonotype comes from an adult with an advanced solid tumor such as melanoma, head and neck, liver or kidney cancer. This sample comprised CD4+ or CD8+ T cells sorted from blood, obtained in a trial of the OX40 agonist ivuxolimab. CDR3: CASSMGLADAGGELFF. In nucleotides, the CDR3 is TGTGCCAGTAGTATGGGACTAGCGGACGCTGGCGGGGAGCTGTTTTTT.